This TCR beta chain comes out of a study of CD8 T cells in Susac syndrome. RNA, at about 0.5 to 1 ug, was reverse transcribed with random hexamers. An immunoSEQ multiplex PCR amplified TCR beta CDR3 over 54 Vbeta and 13 Jbeta. Using its own MiXCR run on the immunoSEQ multiplex PCR reads, TCRdb lists one record per CDR3 protein. The sample carries 120,000 to 150,000 distinct CDR3 sequences, 94% recorded once. This CDR3 contains 14 residues. The germline V gene has CDR1 DFQATT and CDR2 SNEGSKA (reference sequence). Germline trimming cut 6 bases from V and 5 bases from J; bases unmatched to any gene: 9. TEMRA cells were FACS-enriched, unlike CD8+ and CD4+ T cells, which were negatively isolated. In regard to this clonotype: No antigen is known for it.

Study-wide findings and caveats: The study recognized that its TCR sequencing and HLA analysis covered a relatively small number of individuals.

The TCR was taken from a human donor in good health. The rearrangement joins TRBV20-1 to TRBJ2-3, with 9 bases aligning to TRBD2. Sequencing input: CD8+ T cells from PBMCs. CDR3 nucleotides: TGCAGTGCCAAGGATGTAGCGGGGGAAGATACGCAGTATTTT. It specifies CSAKDVAGEDTQYF.